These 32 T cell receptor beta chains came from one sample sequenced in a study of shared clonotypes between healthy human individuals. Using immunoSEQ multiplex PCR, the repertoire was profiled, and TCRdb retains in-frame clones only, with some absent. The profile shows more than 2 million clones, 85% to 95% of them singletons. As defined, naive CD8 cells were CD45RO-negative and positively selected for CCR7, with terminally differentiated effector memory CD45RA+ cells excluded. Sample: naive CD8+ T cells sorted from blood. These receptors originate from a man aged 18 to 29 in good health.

As DNA, the CDR3 is TGTGCCAGCAGCACTCCGGGACTACTTTACGAGCAGTACTTC. It codes for CASSTPGLLYEQYF. V is TRBV9 and J is TRBJ2-7; 7 bases match TRBD2. Germline trimming cut 4 bases from V and 4 bases from J; bases unmatched to any gene: 8. CDR3 length: 14 residues. The germline CDR1 and CDR2 sequences are SGDLS and YYNGEE.

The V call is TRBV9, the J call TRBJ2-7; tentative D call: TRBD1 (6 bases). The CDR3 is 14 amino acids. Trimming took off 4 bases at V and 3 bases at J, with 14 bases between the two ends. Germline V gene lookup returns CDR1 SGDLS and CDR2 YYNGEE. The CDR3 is CASSPRGEGYEQYF. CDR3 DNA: TGTGCCAGCAGCCCCAGGGGAGAGGGCTACGAGCAGTACTTC. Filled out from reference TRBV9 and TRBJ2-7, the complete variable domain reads DSGVTQTPKHLITATGQRVTLRCSPRSGDLSVYWYQQSLDQGLQFLIQYYNGEERAKGNILERFSAQQFPDLHSELNLSSLELGDSALYFCASSPRGEGYEQYFGPGTRLTVT.

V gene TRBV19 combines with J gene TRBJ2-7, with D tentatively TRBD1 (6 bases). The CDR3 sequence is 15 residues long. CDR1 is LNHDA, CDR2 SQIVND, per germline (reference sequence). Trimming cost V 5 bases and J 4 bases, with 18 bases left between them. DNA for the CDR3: TGTGCCAGTAGTCCCTCAGTCATGGGGGCTTACGAGCAGTACTTC. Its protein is CASSPSVMGAYEQYF.

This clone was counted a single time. DNA of the CDR3: TGTGCCAGCAGTGAAAACCCACCTTACGAGCAGTACTTC. The encoded protein is CASSENPPYEQYF. The chain uses TRBV6-1 and TRBJ2-7; D ambiguous. Trimming left V 2 bases short and J 4 bases short, with 9 bases between. Germline CDR1 is MNHNS and CDR2 is SASEGT. The CDR3 sequence is 13 residues long.

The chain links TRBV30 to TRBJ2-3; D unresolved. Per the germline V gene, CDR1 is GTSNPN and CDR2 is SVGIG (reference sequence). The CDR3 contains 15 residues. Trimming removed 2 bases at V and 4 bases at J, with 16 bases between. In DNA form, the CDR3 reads TGTGCCTGGAGTCCTACCGAGACCCGGCCAGATACGCAGTATTTT. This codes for CAWSPTETRPDTQYF. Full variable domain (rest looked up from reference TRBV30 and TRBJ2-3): SQTIHQWPATLVQPVGSPLSLECTVEGTSNPNLYWYRQAAGRGLQLLFYSVGIGQISSEVPQNLSASRPQDRQFILSSKKLLLSDSGFYLCAWSPTETRPDTQYFGPGTRLTVL.

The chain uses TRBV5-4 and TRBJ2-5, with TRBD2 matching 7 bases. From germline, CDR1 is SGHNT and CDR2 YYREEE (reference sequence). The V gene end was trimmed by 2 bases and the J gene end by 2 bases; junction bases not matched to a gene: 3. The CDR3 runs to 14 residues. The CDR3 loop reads CASSFQGGQETQYF. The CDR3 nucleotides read TGTGCCAGCAGCTTCCAGGGAGGGCAAGAGACCCAGTACTTC.

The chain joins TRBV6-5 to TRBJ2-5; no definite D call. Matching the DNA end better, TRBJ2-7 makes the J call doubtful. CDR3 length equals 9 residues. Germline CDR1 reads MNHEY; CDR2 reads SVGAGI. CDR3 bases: TGTGCCAGCGGATACGAGCAGTACTTC. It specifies CASGYEQYF.

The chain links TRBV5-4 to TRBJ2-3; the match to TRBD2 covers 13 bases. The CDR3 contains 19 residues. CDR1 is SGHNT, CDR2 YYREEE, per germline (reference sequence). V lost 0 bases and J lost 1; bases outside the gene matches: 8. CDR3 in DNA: TGTGCCAGCAGCTTGGTTGGGACTAGCGGGGAGCCCGGCACAGATACGCAGTATTTT. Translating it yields CASSLVGTSGEPGTDTQYF.

CDR3 protein: CASSLGGTAEEQYF. CDR3 sequence (DNA): TGTGCCAGCAGTTTAGGTGGCACGGCGGAGGAGCAGTACTTC. V and J are TRBV27 and TRBJ2-7; D unclear. CDR3 length equals 14 residues. V was pared by 2 bases and J by 7 bases, with 15 bases between. Germline CDR1 is MNHEY and CDR2 is SMNVEV (reference sequence).

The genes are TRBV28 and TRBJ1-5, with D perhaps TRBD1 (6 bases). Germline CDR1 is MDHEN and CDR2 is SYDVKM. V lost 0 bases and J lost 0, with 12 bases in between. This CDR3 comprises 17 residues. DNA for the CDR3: TGTGCCAGCAGTTTATGGACAGGAGAAAATAGCAATCAGCCCCAGCATTTT. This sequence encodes CASSLWTGENSNQPQHF.

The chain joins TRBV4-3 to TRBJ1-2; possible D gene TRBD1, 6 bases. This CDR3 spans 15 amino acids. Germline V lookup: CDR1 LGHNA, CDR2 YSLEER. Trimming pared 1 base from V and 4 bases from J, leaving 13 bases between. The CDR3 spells CASSQGTGPLYGYTF. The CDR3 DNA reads TGCGCCAGCAGCCAAGGTACAGGGCCCCTCTATGGCTACACCTTC.

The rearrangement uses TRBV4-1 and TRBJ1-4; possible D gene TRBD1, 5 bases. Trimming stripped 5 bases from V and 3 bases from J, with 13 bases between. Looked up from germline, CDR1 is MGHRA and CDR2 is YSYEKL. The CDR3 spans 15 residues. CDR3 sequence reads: CASSGRQSSNEKLFF. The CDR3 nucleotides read TGCGCCAGCAGCGGTCGACAGTCATCTAATGAAAAACTGTTTTTT.

CDR3 sequence (DNA): TGTGCCAGCAGCCCAACGAGGGACGACAGGGAAGTGGGAGCTTTCTTT. Translation: CASSPTRDDREVGAFF. The J gene is TRBJ1-1, the V gene TRBV5-8; 7 nucleotides line up with TRBD1. The ends lost 4 bases at V and 10 bases at J; junction bases unmatched: 19. Per germline, CDR1 SGHTS and CDR2 YDEGEE. The CDR3 is 16 residues long.

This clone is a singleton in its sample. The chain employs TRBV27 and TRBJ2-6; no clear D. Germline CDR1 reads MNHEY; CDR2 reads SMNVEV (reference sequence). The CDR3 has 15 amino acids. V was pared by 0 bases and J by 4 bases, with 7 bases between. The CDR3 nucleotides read TGTGCCAGCAGTTTATCCTCTGAAGGGGCCAACGTCCTGACTTTC. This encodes CASSLSSEGANVLTF.

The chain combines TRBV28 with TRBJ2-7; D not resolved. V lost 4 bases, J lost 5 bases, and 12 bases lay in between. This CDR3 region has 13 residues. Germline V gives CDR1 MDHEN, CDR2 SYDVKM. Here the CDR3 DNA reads TGTGCCAGCAGTTCAACAGAGTCCCACGAGCAGTACTTC. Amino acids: CASSSTESHEQYF.

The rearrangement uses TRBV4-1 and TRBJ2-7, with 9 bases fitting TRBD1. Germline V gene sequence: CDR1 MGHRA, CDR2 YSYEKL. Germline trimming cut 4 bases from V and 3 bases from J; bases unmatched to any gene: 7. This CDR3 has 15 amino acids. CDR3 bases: TGCGCCAGCAGCCCTCGGAGGACAGGGGACTACGAGCAGTACTTC. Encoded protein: CASSPRRTGDYEQYF.

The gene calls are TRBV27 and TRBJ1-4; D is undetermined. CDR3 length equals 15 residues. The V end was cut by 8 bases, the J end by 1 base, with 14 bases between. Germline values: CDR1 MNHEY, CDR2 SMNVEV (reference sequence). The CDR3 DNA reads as TGTGCCAGCCGTAAGAGGGCGGGAACTAATGAAAAACTGTTTTTT. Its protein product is CASRKRAGTNEKLFF. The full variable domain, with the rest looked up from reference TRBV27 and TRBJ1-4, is EAQVTQNPRYLITVTGKKLTVTCSQNMNHEYMSWYRQDPGLGLRQIYYSMNVEVTDKGDVPEGYKVSRKEKRNFPLILESPSPNQTSLYFCASRKRAGTNEKLFFGSGTQLSVL.

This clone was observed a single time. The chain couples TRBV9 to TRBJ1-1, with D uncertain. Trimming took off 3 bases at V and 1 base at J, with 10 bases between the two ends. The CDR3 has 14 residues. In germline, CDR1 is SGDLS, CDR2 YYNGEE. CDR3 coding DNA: TGTGCCAGCAGCGAAGCTGCGGGGAACACTGAAGCTTTCTTT. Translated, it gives CASSEAAGNTEAFF.

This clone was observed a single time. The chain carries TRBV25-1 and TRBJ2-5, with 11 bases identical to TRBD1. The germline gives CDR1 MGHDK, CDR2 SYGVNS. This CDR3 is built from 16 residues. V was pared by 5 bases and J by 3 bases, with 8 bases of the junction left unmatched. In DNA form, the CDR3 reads TGTGCCAGCAGTATCTTAGGACAGGGGGCAGAAGAGACCCAGTACTTC. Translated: CASSILGQGAEETQYF.

CDR3 DNA sequence: TGTGCCAGCAGTCCAGGAAAAAGGGGGGCTGGGGAGACCCAGTACTTC. The encoded protein is CASSPGKRGAGETQYF. The chain uses TRBV27 and TRBJ2-5, with D perhaps being TRBD1 or TRBD2 (6 bases each). The V end was cut by 5 bases, the J end by 5 bases, with 21 bases between. Germline assignment: CDR1 MNHEY and CDR2 SMNVEV (reference sequence). The CDR3 is 16 residues long.

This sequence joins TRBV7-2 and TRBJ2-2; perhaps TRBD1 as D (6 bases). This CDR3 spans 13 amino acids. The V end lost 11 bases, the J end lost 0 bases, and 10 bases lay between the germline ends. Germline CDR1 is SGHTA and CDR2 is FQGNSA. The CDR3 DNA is TGTGCCGACCAGGGGCCGAACACCGGGGAGCTGTTTTTT. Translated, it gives CADQGPNTGELFF.

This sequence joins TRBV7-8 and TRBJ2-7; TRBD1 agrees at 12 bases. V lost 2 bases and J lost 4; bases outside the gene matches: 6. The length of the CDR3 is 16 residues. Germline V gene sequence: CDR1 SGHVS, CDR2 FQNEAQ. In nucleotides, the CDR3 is TGTGCCAGCAGCTTAACACCGGGACAGGGGGCATACGAGCAGTACTTC. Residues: CASSLTPGQGAYEQYF.

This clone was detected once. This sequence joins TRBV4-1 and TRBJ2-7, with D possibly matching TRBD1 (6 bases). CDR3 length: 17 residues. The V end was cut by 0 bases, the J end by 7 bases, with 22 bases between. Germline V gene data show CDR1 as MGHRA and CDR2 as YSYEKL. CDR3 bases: TGCGCCAGCAGCCAAGAGGAGCTCCTAGCCCTAAGGGGGGAGCAGTACTTC. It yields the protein CASSQEELLALRGEQYF.

CDR3 nucleotides: TGTGCCAGCAGCTTTAGCCTCGGGGGGCGGGTCGATGAGCAGTTCTTC. Translated, it gives CASSFSLGGRVDEQFF. The V and J genes are TRBV11-1 and TRBJ2-1; the D gene is possibly TRBD2 (7 bases). The V end was cut by 3 bases, the J end by 8 bases, with 20 bases between. The CDR3 totals 16 residues. Germline loops: CDR1 SGHAT, CDR2 FQDESV (reference sequence). The full variable domain, in which reference TRBV11-1 and TRBJ2-1 provide the parts outside the CDR3, is EAEVAQSPRYKITEKSQAVAFWCDPISGHATLYWYRQILGQGPELLVQFQDESVVDDSQLPKDRFSAERLKGVDSTLKIQPAELGDSAMYLCASSFSLGGRVDEQFFGPGTRLTVL.

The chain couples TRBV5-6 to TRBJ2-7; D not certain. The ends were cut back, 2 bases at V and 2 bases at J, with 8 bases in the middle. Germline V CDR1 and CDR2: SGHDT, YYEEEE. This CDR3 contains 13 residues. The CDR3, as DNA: TGTGCCAGCAGCTTTGACCAAGCCTACGAGCAGTACTTC. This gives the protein CASSFDQAYEQYF.

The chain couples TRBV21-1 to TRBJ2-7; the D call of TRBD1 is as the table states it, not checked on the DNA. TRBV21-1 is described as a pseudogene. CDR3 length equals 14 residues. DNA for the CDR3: TGTGCCAGCAGCAATGAGGACAGGGCCTACGAGCAGTACTTC. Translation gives CASSNEDRAYEQYF.

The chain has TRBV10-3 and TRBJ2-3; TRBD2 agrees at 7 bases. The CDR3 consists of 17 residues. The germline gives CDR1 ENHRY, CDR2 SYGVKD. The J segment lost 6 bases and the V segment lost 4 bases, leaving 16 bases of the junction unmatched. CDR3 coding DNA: TGTGCCATCAGTGCTCCACCGTTCGAAGCGGGATGGGATACGCAGTATTTT. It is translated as CAISAPPFEAGWDTQYF.

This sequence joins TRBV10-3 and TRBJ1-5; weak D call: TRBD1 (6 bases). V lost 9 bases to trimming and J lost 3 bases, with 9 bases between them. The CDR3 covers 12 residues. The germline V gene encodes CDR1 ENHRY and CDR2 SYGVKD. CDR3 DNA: TGTGCCATTGCAGGGGACAATCAGCCCCAGCATTTT. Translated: CAIAGDNQPQHF.

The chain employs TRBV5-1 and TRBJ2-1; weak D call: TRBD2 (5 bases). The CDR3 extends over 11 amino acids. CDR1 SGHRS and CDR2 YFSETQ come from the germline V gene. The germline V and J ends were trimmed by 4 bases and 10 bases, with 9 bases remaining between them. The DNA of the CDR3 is TGCGCCAGCAGCGCGGGTGGCGAGCAGTTCTTC. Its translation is CASSAGGEQFF.

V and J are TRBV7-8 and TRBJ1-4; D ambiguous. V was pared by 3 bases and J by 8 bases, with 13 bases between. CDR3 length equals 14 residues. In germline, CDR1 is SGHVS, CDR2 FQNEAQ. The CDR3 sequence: CASSFESLGEKLFF. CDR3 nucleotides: TGTGCCAGCAGCTTCGAGTCCTTAGGGGAAAAACTGTTTTTT.

CDR3 region: CASNTGSYEQYF. The CDR3 DNA is TGTGCCAGCAACACAGGATCCTACGAGCAGTACTTC. The chain recombines TRBV6-1 with TRBJ2-7, with D possibly TRBD1 on 5 matching bases. V was trimmed by 7 bases and J by 1 base, leaving 8 bases between them. Germline CDR1 MNHNS, CDR2 SASEGT. The CDR3 runs to 12 residues.

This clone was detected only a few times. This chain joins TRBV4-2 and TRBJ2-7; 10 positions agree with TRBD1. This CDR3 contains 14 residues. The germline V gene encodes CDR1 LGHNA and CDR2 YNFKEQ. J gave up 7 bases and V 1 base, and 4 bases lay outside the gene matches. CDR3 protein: CASSQGQGAGEQYF. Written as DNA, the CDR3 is TGTGCCAGCAGCCAAGGACAGGGGGCAGGGGAGCAGTACTTC.